These T cell receptor beta chains were read from a single sample in a study of T cells in localized non-small cell lung cancer. Profiled with immunoSEQ multiplex PCR; TCRdb holds only in-frame clones, not every one. The data show some 1,400 clones, with roughly 25% seen just once and roughly 21% held by the top ten. The sample was normal lung tissue next to the tumor, taken before any cancer treatment. The source of these receptors is a man aged 35-69 years with stage II squamous cell lung carcinoma. Both conserved end residues are part of each CDR3. A D gene is named only where the DNA matches it firmly. Not all rows give a size; the values are once, few, many and, for expanded clones, a class.

.,.,TRBV28,TRBJ1-4,CASSLVGNNEKLFF,TGTGCCAGCAGTTTGGTAGGGAATAATGAAAAACTGTTTTTT
.,large,TRBV11-3,TRBJ1-3,CASSRSSSSSGNTIYF,TGTGCCAGCAGCCGTTCATCCTCAAGCTCTGGAAACACCATATATTTT
.,large,TRBV4-1,TRBJ2-1,CASSRHTTENEQFF,TGCGCCAGCAGCCGCCATACGACAGAGAATGAGCAGTTCTTC
TRBD1,medium-sized,TRBV6-8,TRBJ1-2,CASRQFGGQGASNYGYTF,TGTGCCAGCAGGCAGTTCGGGGGACAGGGGGCATCTAACTATGGCTACACCTTC
.,.,TRBV25-1,TRBJ1-5,CASSEPGPHQPQHF,TGTGCCAGCAGTGAACCAGGACCTCATCAGCCCCAGCATTTT
.,medium-sized,TRBV9,TRBJ2-5,CASSIQGSQETQYF,TGTGCCAGCAGCATCCAGGGCTCACAAGAGACCCAGTACTTC
TRBD2,.,TRBV4-1,TRBJ2-6,CASSQDQREGPGANVLTF,TGCGCCAGCAGCCAAGACCAGCGGGAGGGCCCTGGGGCCAACGTCCTGACTTTC
TRBD2,.,TRBV11-3,TRBJ2-2,CASSAGLAGYTGELFF,TGTGCCAGCAGCGCTGGACTAGCGGGATACACCGGGGAGCTGTTTTTT
.,few,TRBV6-8,TRBJ2-7,CASSRAGPYEQYF,TGTGCCAGCAGCCGGGCAGGACCCTACGAGCAGTACTTC
.,few,TRBV19,TRBJ2-1,CASSIEVTGYNEQFF,TGTGCCAGTAGTATAGAAGTGACGGGTTACAATGAGCAGTTCTTC